Listed below are T cell receptor beta chains from one sample, sequenced in a study of T-cell memory formation after mild COVID-19. MiXCR was run by TCRdb on the 5' RACE reads, yielding one entry per CDR3 protein. The sample includes approximately 480,000 distinct CDR3 sequences, about 20% seen only once; the top ten take around 12%. The sequenced sample was PBMCs or a T cell subset sorted from them (not recorded which). These TCRs come from an adult woman who had mild COVID-19 (a few samples of this study predate the infection). Cell type and time point are not known. Each CDR3 is given with its conserved first and last residue. The D gene is left open where the match is weak. Expanded clones are given a class, and other clones once, few, many or no size at all.

V gene	clone size	D gene	J gene	CDR3 protein	CDR3 DNA
TRBV7-8	NA	TRBD1	TRBJ2-7	CASSQLGQGIYEQYF	TGTGCCAGCAGCCAACTCGGACAGGGTATCTACGAGCAGTACTTC
TRBV19	few	NA	TRBJ2-3	CASTIRERDTQYF	TGTGCCAGTACCATCCGGGAGAGAGATACGCAGTATTTT
TRBV7-2	NA	TRBD2	TRBJ2-7	CASSLGSRGGSSYEQYF	TGTGCCAGCAGCTTAGGCTCTCGGGGCGGGAGCTCCTACGAGCAGTACTTC
TRBV4-2	many	NA	TRBJ2-2	CASSQDVMATGELFF	TGTGCCAGCAGCCAAGATGTCATGGCAACCGGGGAGCTGTTTTTT
TRBV5-1	NA	NA	TRBJ2-3	CASSLLQGSDTQYF	TGCGCCAGCAGCTTACTTCAGGGTTCAGATACGCAGTATTTT
TRBV5-1	NA	NA	TRBJ2-3	CASSLVGLSTDTQYF	TGCGCCAGCAGCTTAGTGGGACTCTCCACAGATACGCAGTATTTT
TRBV28	few	NA	TRBJ2-1	CASSPASGDEQFF	TGTGCCAGCAGTCCAGCCTCCGGGGATGAGCAGTTCTTC
TRBV25-1	few	NA	TRBJ2-5	CASSEYGQKTQYF	TGTGCCAGCAGTGAATATGGGCAGAAGACCCAGTACTTC
TRBV6-1	NA	NA	TRBJ2-1	CASEGSMGSGGNEQFF	TGTGCCAGCGAGGGAAGTATGGGGAGTGGGGGGAATGAGCAGTTCTTC
TRBV5-1	few	NA	TRBJ1-6	CASSLAGRDRSPLHF	TGCGCCAGCAGCTTGGCCGGAAGGGACCGCTCACCCCTCCACTTT
TRBV12-3/TRBV12-4	many	TRBD2	TRBJ2-7	CASMPGLAVYEQYF	TGTGCCAGCATGCCGGGACTAGCGGTCTACGAGCAGTACTTC
TRBV7-3	few	TRBD2	TRBJ2-1	CASSRLADNEQFF	TGTGCCAGCAGTAGACTAGCGGACAATGAGCAGTTCTTC
TRBV29-1	few	NA	TRBJ2-2	CSVEFAGTGELFF	TGCAGCGTTGAATTCGCGGGAACCGGGGAGCTGTTTTTT
TRBV5-1	few	NA	TRBJ2-1	CASSLVRVTDEQFF	TGCGCCAGCAGCTTGGTCAGGGTGACGGATGAGCAGTTCTTC
TRBV5-1	few	NA	TRBJ2-7	CASGRDSYEQYF	TGCGCCAGCGGTAGAGACAGCTACGAGCAGTACTTC
TRBV4-2	NA	TRBD2	TRBJ2-1	CASSQVGTSGSGGIYNEQFF	TGTGCCAGCAGCCAAGTAGGCACTAGCGGGAGTGGAGGGATATACAATGAGCAGTTCTTC
TRBV20-1	NA	NA	TRBJ1-1	CSASPRVLSTEAFF	TGCAGTGCTAGTCCCCGGGTTTTGAGTACTGAAGCTTTCTTT
TRBV6-6	few	NA	TRBJ2-5	CASSSNRRETQYF	TGTGCCAGCAGTTCGAACAGGCGAGAGACCCAGTACTTC
TRBV4-1	NA	TRBD1	TRBJ2-7	CASSGRGGAGGEQYF	TGCGCCAGCAGCGGCCGGGGTGGGGCAGGGGGCGAGCAGTACTTC
TRBV4-1	NA	NA	TRBJ2-6	CASSLTTGSGANVLTF	TGCGCCAGCAGCCTTACAACAGGTTCTGGGGCCAACGTCCTGACTTTC
TRBV5-4	NA	NA	TRBJ2-3	CASSLDRATQYF	TGTGCCAGCAGCTTGGACAGGGCGACGCAGTATTTT
TRBV5-1	few	TRBD1	TRBJ2-7	CASSPGQGAAEQYF	TGCGCCAGCAGCCCCGGACAGGGGGCGGCGGAGCAGTACTTC
TRBV7-2	NA	NA	TRBJ1-1	CASSLALGGDTEAFF	TGTGCCAGCAGCTTAGCGTTGGGTGGCGACACTGAAGCTTTCTTT
TRBV6-2/TRBV6-3	many	TRBD2	TRBJ2-3	CASSTWGAGNTDTQYF	TGTGCCAGCAGCACCTGGGGAGCGGGGAACACAGATACGCAGTATTTT
TRBV5-6	NA	NA	TRBJ2-7	CASSLAGPGEQYF	TGTGCCAGCAGCTTGGCCGGACCAGGCGAGCAGTACTTC
TRBV2	many	NA	TRBJ2-2	CASSWATGELFF	TGTGCCAGCAGTTGGGCCACTGGGGAGCTGTTTTTT
TRBV10-3	NA	TRBD2	TRBJ2-2	CAISEPGLAGVTGELFF	TGTGCCATCAGTGAGCCGGGACTAGCGGGAGTCACCGGGGAGCTGTTTTTT
TRBV18	few	TRBD1	TRBJ2-1	CASSKTVTGANNEQFF	TGTGCCAGCTCAAAAACCGTCACAGGGGCAAACAATGAGCAGTTCTTC
TRBV7-9	NA	NA	TRBJ2-1	CASSLEGGANEQFF	TGTGCCAGCAGCTTAGAGGGGGGAGCCAATGAGCAGTTCTTC
TRBV6-5	NA	NA	TRBJ1-1	CASSYSIGDTEAFF	TGTGCCAGCAGTTACTCGATCGGGGACACTGAAGCTTTCTTT
TRBV12-5	NA	TRBD1	TRBJ1-2	CASGPSWDRRLKSYGYTF	TGTGCTAGTGGCCCTTCCTGGGACAGGCGCCTGAAATCCTATGGCTACACCTTC
TRBV7-9	NA	TRBD1	TRBJ1-5	CASSADRGPHQPQHF	TGTGCCAGCAGCGCTGACAGGGGACCGCATCAGCCCCAGCATTTT
TRBV4-3	NA	NA	TRBJ2-1	CASSQDVGGRTAPLVVF	TGCGCCAGCAGCCAAGATGTGGGGGGAAGGACGGCCCCCTTGGTGGTCTTC
TRBV5-1	NA	NA	TRBJ1-4	CASSLEVVEGPNEKLFF	TGCGCCAGCAGCTTGGAAGTAGTGGAAGGCCCTAATGAAAAACTGTTTTTT
TRBV7-7	NA	TRBD1	TRBJ2-1	CASSRGQDGYNEQFF	TGTGCCAGCAGCCGGGGACAGGATGGGTACAATGAGCAGTTCTTC
TRBV20-1	NA	NA	TRBJ1-6	CSARSSGSYNSPLHF	TGCAGTGCTAGGTCTTCGGGCTCCTATAATTCACCCCTCCACTTT